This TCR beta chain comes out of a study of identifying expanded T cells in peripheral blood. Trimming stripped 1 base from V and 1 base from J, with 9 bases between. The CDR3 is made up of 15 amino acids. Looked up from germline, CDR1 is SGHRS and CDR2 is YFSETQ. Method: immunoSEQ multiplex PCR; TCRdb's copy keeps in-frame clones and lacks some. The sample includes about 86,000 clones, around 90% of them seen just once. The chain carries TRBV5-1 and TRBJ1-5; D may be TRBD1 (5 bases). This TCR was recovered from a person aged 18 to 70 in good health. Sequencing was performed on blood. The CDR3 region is CASSLSGASNQPQHF. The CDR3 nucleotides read TGCGCCAGCAGCTTGTCCGGGGCAAGCAATCAGCCCCAGCATTTT.